This TCR beta chain was obtained from a study of T-cell memory formation after mild COVID-19. The study, taken as a whole, reports: Among contracting clones, CD4+ were mainly CM/EM and CD8+ enriched in EMRA.

There are a few counts of this clonotype. As yet, its antigen is unknown. TCRdb recomputed calls from the 5' RACE reads with MiXCR, one row per CDR3 protein. This sample has 200,000 to 300,000 distinct CDR3 sequences, with 16% found just once. The origin of this receptor is a man in his late teens or twenties who had mild COVID-19 (a few samples of this study predate the infection). Cell type and time point are not known. Material: PBMCs or a T cell subset sorted from them (not recorded which).

The CDR3 reads CASSSRGGHGYTF. For the CDR3, the DNA is TGTGCCAGCAGCTCCCGGGGCGGCCATGGCTACACCTTC. The chain has TRBV7-9 and TRBJ1-2; D may be TRBD1 (5 bases). In germline, CDR1 is SEHNR, CDR2 FQNEAQ (reference sequence). The CDR3 contains 13 residues. Trimming left V 4 bases short and J 6 bases short, with 12 bases between.